The rows below give T cell receptor beta chains drawn from one sample of a study of blood T cells in healthy people across ages. TCRdb used MiXCR to reprocess the 5' RACE reads, holding one entry per CDR3 protein. This table holds around 870,000 distinct CDR3 sequences, 25% to 35% found once. Sequencing was performed on blood. The receptors come from a woman over 75 in good health. Each CDR3 is given with its conserved first and last residue. D genes are given only for firm matches. Clone size appears in some rows only: once, few, many, or a class for an expanded clone.

d_gene: -; j_gene: TRBJ1-5; v_gene: TRBV12-3/TRBV12-4; len: 15; abundance: many; CDR3aa: CASSPTGMFFQPQHF; CDR3nt: TGTGCCAGCAGTCCTACAGGGATGTTTTTTCAGCCCCAGCATTTT
d_gene: -; j_gene: TRBJ1-2; v_gene: TRBV6-2/TRBV6-3; len: 15; abundance: -; CDR3aa: CASSQTGASPSGYTF; CDR3nt: TGTGCCAGCAGTCAAACCGGGGCCTCGCCGTCTGGCTACACCTTC
d_gene: TRBD1; j_gene: TRBJ2-3; v_gene: TRBV7-2; len: 16; abundance: -; CDR3aa: CASSRVGTGSTDTQYF; CDR3nt: TGTGCCAGCAGCCGGGTGGGGACAGGGAGCACAGATACGCAGTATTTT
d_gene: -; j_gene: TRBJ1-3; v_gene: TRBV2; len: 12; abundance: once; CDR3aa: CASSQLPLPIYF; CDR3nt: TGTGCCAGCAGTCAGCTTCCTCTACCCATATATTTT
d_gene: TRBD2; j_gene: TRBJ2-5; v_gene: TRBV7-9; len: 15; abundance: many; CDR3aa: CASSLTSGAQETQYF; CDR3nt: TGTGCCAGCAGCTTGACTAGCGGAGCCCAAGAGACCCAGTACTTC
d_gene: -; j_gene: TRBJ2-1; v_gene: TRBV19; len: 14; abundance: -; CDR3aa: CASSSGPDKVEQFF; CDR3nt: TGTGCCAGTAGTAGCGGACCAGACAAGGTTGAGCAGTTCTTC
d_gene: -; j_gene: TRBJ2-5; v_gene: TRBV7-2; len: 14; abundance: few; CDR3aa: CACSLDVGVATQYF; CDR3nt: TGTGCCTGCAGCTTAGATGTGGGAGTAGCGACCCAGTACTTC
d_gene: -; j_gene: TRBJ1-5; v_gene: TRBV6-5; len: 18; abundance: few; CDR3aa: CASSYSIPGASPNQPQHF; CDR3nt: TGTGCCAGCAGTTACTCGATACCAGGGGCGTCCCCCAATCAGCCCCAGCATTTT
d_gene: -; j_gene: TRBJ2-1; v_gene: TRBV5-6; len: 16; abundance: -; CDR3aa: CASNWGDGTRGDEQFF; CDR3nt: TGTGCCAGCAACTGGGGGGACGGGACAAGGGGGGATGAGCAGTTCTTC
d_gene: TRBD1; j_gene: TRBJ1-5; v_gene: TRBV4-2; len: 17; abundance: -; CDR3aa: CASSPSGTGGTNQPQHF; CDR3nt: TGTGCCAGCAGCCCCTCCGGGACAGGGGGAACGAATCAGCCCCAGCATTTT
d_gene: -; j_gene: TRBJ1-2; v_gene: TRBV6-6; len: 15; abundance: many; CDR3aa: CASSSGLEANYGYTF; CDR3nt: TGTGCCAGCAGTTCCGGGCTAGAGGCTAACTATGGCTACACCTTC
d_gene: -; j_gene: TRBJ1-2; v_gene: TRBV3-1; len: 14; abundance: few; CDR3aa: CASSKTGASYGYTF; CDR3nt: TGTGCCAGCAGCAAAACCGGGGCCAGCTATGGCTACACCTTC
d_gene: -; j_gene: TRBJ2-3; v_gene: TRBV6-2/TRBV6-3; len: 15; abundance: many; CDR3aa: CASSYMGGATDTQYF; CDR3nt: TGTGCCAGCAGTTACATGGGGGGGGCCACAGATACGCAGTATTTT
d_gene: -; j_gene: TRBJ2-3; v_gene: TRBV11-2; len: 16; abundance: many; CDR3aa: CASSAPAGANTDTQYF; CDR3nt: TGTGCCAGCAGTGCCCCGGCGGGGGCCAACACAGATACGCAGTATTTT
d_gene: -; j_gene: TRBJ1-2; v_gene: TRBV4-3; len: 14; abundance: many; CDR3aa: CASSQNLYTYGYTF; CDR3nt: TGCGCCAGCAGCCAAAACCTCTACACCTATGGCTACACCTTC
d_gene: -; j_gene: TRBJ2-3; v_gene: TRBV6-6; len: 15; abundance: few; CDR3aa: CASSYSGRASDTQYF; CDR3nt: TGTGCCAGCAGTTACTCGGGCAGGGCGTCAGATACGCAGTATTTT
d_gene: -; j_gene: TRBJ2-5; v_gene: TRBV24-1; len: 13; abundance: few; CDR3aa: CATREGAGETQYF; CDR3nt: TGTGCCACCAGGGAAGGGGCTGGGGAGACCCAGTACTTC
d_gene: TRBD1; j_gene: TRBJ2-5; v_gene: TRBV7-2; len: 16; abundance: many; CDR3aa: CASSLVRQGARETQYF; CDR3nt: TGTGCCAGCAGCTTAGTAAGGCAGGGGGCTCGAGAGACCCAGTACTTC
d_gene: TRBD2; j_gene: TRBJ2-1; v_gene: TRBV6-5; len: 15; abundance: few; CDR3aa: CASSYASGGANEQFF; CDR3nt: TGTGCCAGCAGTTACGCTAGCGGGGGGGCAAATGAGCAGTTCTTC
d_gene: -; j_gene: TRBJ2-5; v_gene: TRBV10-1; len: 13; abundance: many; CDR3aa: CASSDKSPETQYF; CDR3nt: TGCGCCAGCAGTGACAAGTCTCCGGAGACCCAGTACTTC
d_gene: -; j_gene: TRBJ1-5; v_gene: TRBV10-3; len: 17; abundance: many; CDR3aa: CAISESQGPDSNQPQHF; CDR3nt: TGTGCCATCAGTGAGTCACAGGGTCCTGATAGCAATCAGCCCCAGCATTTT